The T cell receptor beta chain described here comes from a study of graft-versus-host responses after intestinal transplantation. Across the whole study: Transplant recipients had multivisceral, liver-intestinal, or isolated intestinal grafts. Following induction with anti-thymocyte globulin, all recipients were given tacrolimus and steroids for two to three years.

The study, taken as a whole, reports: Early after transplant, HvG declines were associated with peak levels of circulating GvH clones. GvH clones were identified in recipient marrow, with some first appearing in ileum or blood.

Measured with immunoSEQ multiplex PCR; TCRdb has only the in-frame clones, and not every one. Among roughly 100,000 clones listed, around 91% were seen once. Worth noting for this clone: Its antigen is still unknown.

Germline CDR1 reads SNHLY; CDR2 reads FYNNEI. This CDR3 has 12 residues. V dropped 9 bases and J dropped 3; count of bases not matched to a gene: 1. Here the sequenced sample was unstimulated CD4+ T cells sorted from spleen or lymph node cells, taken before transplant. The rearrangement links TRBV2 to TRBJ2-1; TRBD1 matches at 8 bases. The clonotype was recovered from a human donor who was the organ donor for an intestinal transplant. The CDR3 DNA reads TGTGCCAGGACAGGGGACTACAATGAGCAGTTCTTC. It is translated as CARTGDYNEQFF.